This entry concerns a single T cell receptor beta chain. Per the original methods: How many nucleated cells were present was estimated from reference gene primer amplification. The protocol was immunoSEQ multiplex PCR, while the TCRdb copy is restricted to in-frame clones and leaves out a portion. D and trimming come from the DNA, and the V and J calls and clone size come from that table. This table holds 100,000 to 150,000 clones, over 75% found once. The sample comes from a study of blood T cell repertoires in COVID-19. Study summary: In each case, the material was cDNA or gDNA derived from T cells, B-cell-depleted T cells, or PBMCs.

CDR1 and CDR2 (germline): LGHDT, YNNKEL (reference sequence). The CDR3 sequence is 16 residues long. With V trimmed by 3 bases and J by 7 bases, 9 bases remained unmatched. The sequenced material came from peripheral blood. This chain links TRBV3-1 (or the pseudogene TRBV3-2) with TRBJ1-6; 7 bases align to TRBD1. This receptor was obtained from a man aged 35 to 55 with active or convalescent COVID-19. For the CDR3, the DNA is TGTGCCAGCAGCCAGAGTAGGGGGCGCGGAAATTCACCCCTCCACTTT. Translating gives CASSQSRGRGNSPLHF.